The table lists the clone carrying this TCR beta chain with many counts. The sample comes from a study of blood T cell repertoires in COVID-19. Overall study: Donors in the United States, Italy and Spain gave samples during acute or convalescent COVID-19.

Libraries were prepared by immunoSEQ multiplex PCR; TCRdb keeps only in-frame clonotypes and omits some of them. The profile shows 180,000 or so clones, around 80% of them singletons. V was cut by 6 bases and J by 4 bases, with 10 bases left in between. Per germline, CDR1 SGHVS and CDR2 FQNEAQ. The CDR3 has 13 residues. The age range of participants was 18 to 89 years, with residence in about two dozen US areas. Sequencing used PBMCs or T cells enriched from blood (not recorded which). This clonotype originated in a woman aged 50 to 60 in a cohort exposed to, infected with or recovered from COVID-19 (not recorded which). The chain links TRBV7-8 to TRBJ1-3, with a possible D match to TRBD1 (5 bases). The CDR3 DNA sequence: TGTGCCAGCAGTCGTGGGGGGGGAAACACCATATATTTT. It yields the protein CASSRGGGNTIYF. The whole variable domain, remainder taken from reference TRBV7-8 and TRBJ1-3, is GAGVSQSPRYKVAKRGQDVALRCDPISGHVSLFWYQQALGQGPEFLTYFQNEAQLDKSGLPSDRFFAERPEGSVSTLKIQRTQQEDSAVYLCASSRGGGNTIYFGEGSWLTVV.